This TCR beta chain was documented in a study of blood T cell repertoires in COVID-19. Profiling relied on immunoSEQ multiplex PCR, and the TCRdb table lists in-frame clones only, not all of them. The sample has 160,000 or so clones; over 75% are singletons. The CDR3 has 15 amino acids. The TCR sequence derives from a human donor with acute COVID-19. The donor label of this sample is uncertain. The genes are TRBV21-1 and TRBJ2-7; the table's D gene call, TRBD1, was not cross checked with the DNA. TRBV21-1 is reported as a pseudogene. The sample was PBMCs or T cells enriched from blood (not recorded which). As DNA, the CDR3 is TGTGCCAGCAGCAAATGGGGACAATGGGCCTACGAGCAGTACTTC. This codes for CASSKWGQWAYEQYF.